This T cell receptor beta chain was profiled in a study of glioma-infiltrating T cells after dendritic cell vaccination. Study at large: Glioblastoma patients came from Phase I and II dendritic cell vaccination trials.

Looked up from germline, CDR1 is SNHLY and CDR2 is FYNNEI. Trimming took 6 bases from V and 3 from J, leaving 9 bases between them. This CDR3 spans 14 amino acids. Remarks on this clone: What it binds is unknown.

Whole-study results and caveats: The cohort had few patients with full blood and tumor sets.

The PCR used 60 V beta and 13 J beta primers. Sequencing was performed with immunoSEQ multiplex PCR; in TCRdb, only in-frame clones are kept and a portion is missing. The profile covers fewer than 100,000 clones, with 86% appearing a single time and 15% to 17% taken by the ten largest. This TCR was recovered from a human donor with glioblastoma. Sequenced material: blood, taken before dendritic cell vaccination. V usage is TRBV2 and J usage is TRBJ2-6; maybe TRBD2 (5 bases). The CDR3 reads CASSTGNGANVLTF. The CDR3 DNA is TGTGCCAGCAGCACGGGAAATGGGGCCAACGTCCTGACTTTC.